These T cell receptor beta chains were read from a single sample in a study of OX40 agonist ivuxolimab in advanced cancers. Method: immunoSEQ multiplex PCR; TCRdb's copy keeps in-frame clones and lacks some. Altogether about 12,000 clones are present, over 60% being singletons, with the ten largest covering around 27%. The starting material was CD4+ or CD8+ T cells sorted from blood, obtained in a trial of the OX40 agonist ivuxolimab. These receptors all come from an adult with an advanced solid tumor such as melanoma, head and neck, liver or kidney cancer. Each CDR3 is given with its conserved first and last residue. The D gene is left open where the match is weak. A clone size is listed for some rows: how often the clone was seen (once, few, many), or a class if it is expanded.

CDR3aa: CASSQDWGSSHEKLFF; CDR3nt: TGCGCCAGCAGCCAAGATTGGGGGTCGTCACATGAAAAACTGTTTTTT; abundance: NA; d_gene: NA; len: 16; j_gene: TRBJ1-4; v_gene: TRBV4-1
CDR3aa: CASHHRQGSYNEQFF; CDR3nt: TGTGCCAGCCATCATAGACAGGGGTCCTACAATGAGCAGTTCTTC; abundance: NA; d_gene: TRBD1; len: 15; j_gene: TRBJ2-1; v_gene: TRBV2
CDR3aa: CASQGPQIGGPYEQYF; CDR3nt: TGTGCCAGCCAGGGTCCCCAAATCGGGGGACCCTACGAGCAGTACTTC; abundance: few; d_gene: NA; len: 16; j_gene: TRBJ2-7; v_gene: TRBV5-6
CDR3aa: CASSVLAGPTGELFF; CDR3nt: TGCGCCAGCAGTGTTCTAGCGGGTCCCACCGGGGAGCTGTTTTTT; abundance: NA; d_gene: TRBD2; len: 15; j_gene: TRBJ2-2; v_gene: TRBV10-2
CDR3aa: CASSDQGDTDTQYF; CDR3nt: TGTGCCAGCAGTGACCAGGGGGACACAGATACGCAGTATTTT; abundance: NA; d_gene: TRBD1; len: 14; j_gene: TRBJ2-3; v_gene: TRBV9
CDR3aa: CASSYLGQGANYEQYF; CDR3nt: TGTGCCAGCAGTTACCTCGGACAGGGGGCAAACTACGAGCAGTACTTC; abundance: NA; d_gene: TRBD1; len: 16; j_gene: TRBJ2-7; v_gene: TRBV6-6
CDR3aa: CASSEIFSGANVLTF; CDR3nt: TGTGCCAGCAGCGAGATTTTCTCTGGGGCCAACGTCCTGACTTTC; abundance: NA; d_gene: NA; len: 15; j_gene: TRBJ2-6; v_gene: TRBV7-6
CDR3aa: CASGQGAGPKEKLFF; CDR3nt: TGTGCCTCCGGACAGGGGGCGGGCCCTAAGGAAAAACTGTTTTTT; abundance: NA; d_gene: TRBD1; len: 15; j_gene: TRBJ1-4; v_gene: TRBV30
CDR3aa: CASSLATSVEQFF; CDR3nt: TGTGCCAGCAGCTTGGCGACTAGCGTTGAGCAGTTCTTC; abundance: NA; d_gene: TRBD2; len: 13; j_gene: TRBJ2-1; v_gene: TRBV5-4
CDR3aa: CASSYAGVDEQYF; CDR3nt: TGTGCCAGCAGTTATGCAGGGGTCGACGAGCAGTACTTC; abundance: NA; d_gene: NA; len: 13; j_gene: TRBJ2-7; v_gene: TRBV6-5
CDR3aa: CASGGGSTGELFF; CDR3nt: TGTGCCAGCGGGGGGGGGAGCACCGGGGAGCTGTTTTTT; abundance: NA; d_gene: TRBD2; len: 13; j_gene: TRBJ2-2; v_gene: TRBV9
CDR3aa: CASSVDSLNTEAFF; CDR3nt: TGTGCCAGCAGCGTAGACAGCCTGAACACTGAAGCTTTCTTT; abundance: few; d_gene: NA; len: 14; j_gene: TRBJ1-1; v_gene: TRBV9
CDR3aa: CASSARTGPEAFF; CDR3nt: TGCGCCAGCAGTGCGCGTACAGGTCCAGAAGCTTTCTTT; abundance: NA; d_gene: NA; len: 13; j_gene: TRBJ1-1; v_gene: TRBV23-1
CDR3aa: CASSPGRSYEQYF; CDR3nt: TGCGCCAGCAGTCCCGGTCGCTCCTACGAGCAGTACTTC; abundance: NA; d_gene: NA; len: 13; j_gene: TRBJ2-7; v_gene: TRBV10-1
CDR3aa: CASSLSFGYTEAFF; CDR3nt: TGTGCCAGCAGTTTATCATTTGGCTACACTGAAGCTTTCTTT; abundance: NA; d_gene: NA; len: 14; j_gene: TRBJ1-1; v_gene: TRBV27
CDR3aa: CASSFLPSGGYEQYF; CDR3nt: TGTGCCAGCAGCTTCCTACCTAGCGGGGGCTACGAGCAGTACTTC; abundance: medium-sized; d_gene: TRBD2; len: 15; j_gene: TRBJ2-7; v_gene: TRBV7-2
CDR3aa: CASGDRAGNQPQHF; CDR3nt: TGTGCCAGCGGAGACAGGGCCGGCAATCAGCCCCAGCATTTT; abundance: NA; d_gene: TRBD1; len: 14; j_gene: TRBJ1-5; v_gene: TRBV28
CDR3aa: CASSDQGIAEAFF; CDR3nt: TGTGCCAGTAGCGATCAGGGTATCGCTGAAGCTTTCTTT; abundance: NA; d_gene: NA; len: 13; j_gene: TRBJ1-1; v_gene: TRBV19
CDR3aa: CASSQTGGGYTF; CDR3nt: TGTGCCAGCAGCCAGACAGGCGGTGGCTACACCTTC; abundance: NA; d_gene: NA; len: 12; j_gene: TRBJ1-2; v_gene: TRBV9
CDR3aa: CASRVLGRGQKIYSNQPQHF; CDR3nt: TGTGCCAGTAGGGTCCTTGGACGGGGACAGAAAATATATAGCAATCAGCCCCAGCATTTT; abundance: once; d_gene: TRBD1; len: 20; j_gene: TRBJ1-5; v_gene: TRBV19
CDR3aa: CASSVRGSVSSYNEQFF; CDR3nt: TGTGCCAGCAGCGTAAGAGGTAGCGTCAGCTCCTACAATGAGCAGTTCTTC; abundance: NA; d_gene: NA; len: 17; j_gene: TRBJ2-1; v_gene: TRBV9
CDR3aa: CASSEGSTGNTIYF; CDR3nt: TGTGCCAGCAGTGAAGGGTCAACTGGAAACACCATATATTTT; abundance: once; d_gene: NA; len: 14; j_gene: TRBJ1-3; v_gene: TRBV6-1
CDR3aa: CASSQTQGADQPQHF; CDR3nt: TGTGCCAGCAGCCAGACCCAGGGGGCGGATCAGCCCCAGCATTTT; abundance: NA; d_gene: TRBD1; len: 15; j_gene: TRBJ1-5; v_gene: TRBV4-2
CDR3aa: CASSLFDRVDYGYTF; CDR3nt: TGTGCCAGTAGTCTTTTCGACAGGGTGGACTATGGCTACACCTTC; abundance: NA; d_gene: TRBD1; len: 15; j_gene: TRBJ1-2; v_gene: TRBV19
CDR3aa: CASSLDGGPVYEQYF; CDR3nt: TGCGCCAGCAGCTTAGACGGAGGGCCTGTCTACGAGCAGTACTTC; abundance: few; d_gene: NA; len: 15; j_gene: TRBJ2-7; v_gene: TRBV4-1
CDR3aa: CASSHRWAGLNNEQFF; CDR3nt: TGTGCCAGCAGTCACCGGTGGGCAGGATTAAACAATGAGCAGTTCTTC; abundance: NA; d_gene: NA; len: 16; j_gene: TRBJ2-1; v_gene: TRBV27
CDR3aa: CASSLIGQLSGNTIYF; CDR3nt: TGTGCCAGCAGTTTAATTGGACAGCTCTCTGGAAACACCATATATTTT; abundance: NA; d_gene: NA; len: 16; j_gene: TRBJ1-3; v_gene: TRBV28
CDR3aa: CASSERAGGYTGELFF; CDR3nt: TGTGCCAGCAGTGAACGAGCGGGGGGATACACCGGGGAGCTGTTTTTT; abundance: NA; d_gene: TRBD2; len: 16; j_gene: TRBJ2-2; v_gene: TRBV6-1
CDR3aa: CASRSRDSSTGELFF; CDR3nt: TGCGCCAGCAGGAGCCGGGACTCTTCCACCGGGGAGCTGTTTTTT; abundance: NA; d_gene: NA; len: 15; j_gene: TRBJ2-2; v_gene: TRBV10-2
CDR3aa: CASSQGMGTDNTEAFF; CDR3nt: TGCGCCAGCAGCCAAGGAATGGGCACAGACAACACTGAAGCTTTCTTT; abundance: once; d_gene: NA; len: 16; j_gene: TRBJ1-1; v_gene: TRBV4-1
CDR3aa: CASGQRTYEQYF; CDR3nt: TGTGCCAGCGGACAGCGGACCTACGAGCAGTACTTC; abundance: NA; d_gene: NA; len: 12; j_gene: TRBJ2-7; v_gene: TRBV2
CDR3aa: CASSVGHLNTEAFF; CDR3nt: TGTGCCAGCAGCGTAGGCCATCTGAACACTGAAGCTTTCTTT; abundance: NA; d_gene: NA; len: 14; j_gene: TRBJ1-1; v_gene: TRBV9
CDR3aa: CASSFSTSLYEQYF; CDR3nt: TGTGCCAGCAGCTTCAGTACGTCCCTTTACGAGCAGTACTTC; abundance: NA; d_gene: NA; len: 14; j_gene: TRBJ2-7; v_gene: TRBV7-9
CDR3aa: CASSLESGFYGELFF; CDR3nt: TGTGCCAGCAGCTTAGAGTCAGGGTTTTACGGGGAGCTGTTTTTT; abundance: NA; d_gene: NA; len: 15; j_gene: TRBJ2-2; v_gene: TRBV11-2
CDR3aa: CSVEGVLAGEVEQFF; CDR3nt: TGCAGCGTTGAAGGGGTACTAGCGGGAGAGGTTGAGCAGTTCTTC; abundance: NA; d_gene: TRBD2; len: 15; j_gene: TRBJ2-1; v_gene: TRBV29-1
CDR3aa: CASSKRGANEQFF; CDR3nt: TGTGCCAGCAGTAAACGGGGGGCAAATGAGCAGTTCTTC; abundance: NA; d_gene: NA; len: 13; j_gene: TRBJ2-1; v_gene: TRBV7-6
CDR3aa: CASSVGGLAGAGEQFF; CDR3nt: TGTGCCAGCAGCGTAGGGGGACTAGCGGGGGCGGGTGAGCAGTTCTTC; abundance: once; d_gene: TRBD2; len: 16; j_gene: TRBJ2-1; v_gene: TRBV9
CDR3aa: CASSPGARGNQPQHF; CDR3nt: TGTGCCAGCAGCCCCGGGGCGCGGGGCAATCAGCCCCAGCATTTT; abundance: NA; d_gene: NA; len: 15; j_gene: TRBJ1-5; v_gene: TRBV28
CDR3aa: CASTTSAGVNSYEQYF; CDR3nt: TGTGCCAGCACGACTAGCGCCGGAGTTAACTCCTACGAGCAGTACTTC; abundance: medium-sized; d_gene: TRBD2; len: 16; j_gene: TRBJ2-7; v_gene: TRBV7-9
CDR3aa: CASSQDIGQGVEQYF; CDR3nt: TGCGCCAGCAGCCAAGATATAGGACAGGGGGTCGAGCAGTACTTC; abundance: NA; d_gene: TRBD1; len: 15; j_gene: TRBJ2-7; v_gene: TRBV4-3
CDR3aa: CASSYRDRYGYTF; CDR3nt: TGTGCCAGCAGCTACCGGGACAGATATGGCTACACCTTC; abundance: NA; d_gene: TRBD1; len: 13; j_gene: TRBJ1-2; v_gene: TRBV5-5
CDR3aa: CASSLGERIQETQYF; CDR3nt: TGTGCCAGCAGCTTAGGGGAAAGGATCCAAGAGACCCAGTACTTC; abundance: NA; d_gene: NA; len: 15; j_gene: TRBJ2-5; v_gene: TRBV7-9
CDR3aa: CASSDDMELDTQYF; CDR3nt: TGTGCCAGCAGTGATGATATGGAGCTGGATACGCAGTATTTT; abundance: medium-sized; d_gene: NA; len: 14; j_gene: TRBJ2-3; v_gene: TRBV2
CDR3aa: CASSLGTSGTDTQYF; CDR3nt: TGTGCCAGCAGCTTAGGGACTAGCGGCACAGATACGCAGTATTTT; abundance: NA; d_gene: TRBD2; len: 15; j_gene: TRBJ2-3; v_gene: TRBV7-2
CDR3aa: CASRSAGGSDTQYF; CDR3nt: TGTGCCAGCAGGTCGGCAGGGGGTTCAGATACGCAGTATTTT; abundance: few; d_gene: TRBD1; len: 14; j_gene: TRBJ2-3; v_gene: TRBV27
CDR3aa: CASSLGPGAYEQYF; CDR3nt: TGTGCCAGCAGCTTAGGTCCAGGGGCGTACGAGCAGTACTTC; abundance: NA; d_gene: NA; len: 14; j_gene: TRBJ2-7; v_gene: TRBV11-2
CDR3aa: CASSLGQGAQPQHF; CDR3nt: TGTGCCAGCAGCCTTGGACAGGGGGCCCAGCCCCAGCATTTT; abundance: NA; d_gene: TRBD1; len: 14; j_gene: TRBJ1-5; v_gene: TRBV11-2
CDR3aa: CASSESYQNTEAFF; CDR3nt: TGCGCCAGCAGTGAGTCGTATCAGAACACTGAAGCTTTCTTT; abundance: NA; d_gene: NA; len: 14; j_gene: TRBJ1-1; v_gene: TRBV10-2
CDR3aa: CASSLWAGAGNEQFF; CDR3nt: TGCGCCAGCAGCTTGTGGGCGGGAGCCGGTAATGAGCAGTTCTTC; abundance: NA; d_gene: TRBD2; len: 15; j_gene: TRBJ2-1; v_gene: TRBV5-1
CDR3aa: CASSPREISTDTQYF; CDR3nt: TGTGCCAGCAGCCCAAGAGAGATAAGCACAGATACGCAGTATTTT; abundance: NA; d_gene: NA; len: 15; j_gene: TRBJ2-3; v_gene: TRBV13
CDR3aa: CASSPGGDTDTQYF; CDR3nt: TGTGCCAGCAGCCCTGGTGGGGACACAGATACGCAGTATTTT; abundance: NA; d_gene: NA; len: 14; j_gene: TRBJ2-3; v_gene: TRBV9
CDR3aa: CATSKEGPGQGPYEQYF; CDR3nt: TGTGCCACCAGCAAAGAGGGCCCGGGACAGGGGCCATACGAGCAGTACTTC; abundance: once; d_gene: TRBD1; len: 17; j_gene: TRBJ2-7; v_gene: TRBV15